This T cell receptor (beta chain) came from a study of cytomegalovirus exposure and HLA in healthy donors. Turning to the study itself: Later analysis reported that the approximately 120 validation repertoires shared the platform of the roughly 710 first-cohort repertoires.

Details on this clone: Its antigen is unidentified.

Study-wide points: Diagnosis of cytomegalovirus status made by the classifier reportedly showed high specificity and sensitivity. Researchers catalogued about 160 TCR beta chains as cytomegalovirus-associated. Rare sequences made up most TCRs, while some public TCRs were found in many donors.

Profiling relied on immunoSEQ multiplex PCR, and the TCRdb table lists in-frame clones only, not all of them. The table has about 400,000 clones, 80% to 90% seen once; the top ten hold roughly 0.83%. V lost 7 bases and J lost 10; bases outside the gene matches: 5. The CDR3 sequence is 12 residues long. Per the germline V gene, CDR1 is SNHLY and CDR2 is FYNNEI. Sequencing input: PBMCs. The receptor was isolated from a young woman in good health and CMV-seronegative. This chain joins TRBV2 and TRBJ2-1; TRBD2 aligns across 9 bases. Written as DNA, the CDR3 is TGTGCCAGCATTAGCGGGAGAGGCGAGCAGTTCTTC. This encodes CASISGRGEQFF.